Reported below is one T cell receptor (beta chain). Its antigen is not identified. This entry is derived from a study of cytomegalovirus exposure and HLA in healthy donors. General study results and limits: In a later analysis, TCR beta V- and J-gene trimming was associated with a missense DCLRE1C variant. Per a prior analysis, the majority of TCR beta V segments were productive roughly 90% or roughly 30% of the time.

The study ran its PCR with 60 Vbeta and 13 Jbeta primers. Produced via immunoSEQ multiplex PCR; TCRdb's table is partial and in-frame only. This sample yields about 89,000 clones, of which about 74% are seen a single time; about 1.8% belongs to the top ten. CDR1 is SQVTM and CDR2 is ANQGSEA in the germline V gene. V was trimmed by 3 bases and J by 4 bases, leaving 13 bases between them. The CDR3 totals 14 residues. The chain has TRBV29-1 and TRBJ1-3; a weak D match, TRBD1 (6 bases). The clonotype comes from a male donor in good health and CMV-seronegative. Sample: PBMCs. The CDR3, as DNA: TGCAGCGTTGAGCCCCAGGGGTCCGGAAACACCATATATTTT. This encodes CSVEPQGSGNTIYF.